This TCR beta chain was identified during a study of T-cell reconstitution after alpha-beta-depleted transplantation in children. The TCRbeta library incorporated unique molecular identifiers. TCRdb redid the calling of the PCR reads with MiXCR, one entry per CDR3 protein. Of approximately 88,000 distinct CDR3 sequences listed, 10% to 15% are singletons. This CDR3 region has 15 residues. V was clipped by 2 bases and J by 0 bases, with 9 bases between them. Germline CDR1 and CDR2: SGHVS and FNYEAQ. This clonotype occurred many times. The chain joins TRBV7-6 to TRBJ2-3; D may be TRBD2 (5 bases). The sequences come from PBMCs from the stem cell graft donor, collected from the stem cell graft. The receptor was isolated from a human donor who donated a stem cell graft to a child with inherited bone marrow failure. DNA of the CDR3: TGTGCCAGCAGCTTATTAGCGTCTAGCACAGATACGCAGTATTTT. This codes for CASSLLASSTDTQYF.